This T cell receptor beta chain was captured by sequencing in a study of blood T cells in healthy people across ages. This clonotype came up a few times. Its antigen remains unknown. This CDR3 comprises 15 residues. CDR1 is SGHNT and CDR2 is YYREEE in the germline V gene (reference sequence). J lost 2 bases, V lost 3 bases, and 6 bases had no gene match. A second about 7 to 12 cycle PCR used barcoded and J-beta primers. Via MiXCR, TCRdb re-called the 5' RACE reads, giving one row per CDR3 protein. The data hold hundreds of thousands of distinct CDR3 sequences, with about 24% observed a single time. Study results and caveats: Long-lived donors carried more naive CD4+ cells and greater diversity than aged donors. Significant beta diversity loss was already apparent by age roughly 38, declining roughly linearly. Estimated diversity across one million T cells was deemed an underestimate.

Approximately 10 milliliters of peripheral blood were drawn from each donor into EDTA-treated tubes. The sequencing sample was made of blood. The chain recombines TRBV5-4 with TRBJ2-3; 7 positions agree with TRBD1. The receptor comes from a man aged 70 or older in good health. The CDR3 region has the DNA TGTGCCAGCAGCTCCGACAGGGACCCCACAGATACGCAGTATTTT. It translates to CASSSDRDPTDTQYF.